This T cell receptor (beta chain) was observed in a study of regulatory T cells in long-lasting Graves disease (dated by TCRdb to about 2021). Background for the entire study: Patients with newly diagnosed Graves' disease had been on antithyroid drugs for under 3 months. Peripheral blood TCR sequencing and RNA sequencing compared persistent Graves' disease patients with newly diagnosed Graves' disease patients. The study was registered as a clinical trial and conducted in China. A total of 33 samples were covered by TCR sequencing, comprising some 13 persistent and about 20 newly diagnosed Graves' disease patients.

Study-wide conclusions, independent of this receptor: Persistent patients shared more public clonotypes among themselves (around 2,500) than newly diagnosed patients did (more than 950). The study examined only peripheral blood because the primary lesion, thyroid tissue, could not be accessed. Sequencing and analysis were limited to the TCR beta chain. The authors noted that the small sample size was a limitation that may lower accuracy. Compared with newly diagnosed patients, patients with persistent Graves' disease had lower TCR Shannon entropy and fewer highly expanded clones, which suggests clonal expansion.

What this sample's time point label stands for: newly diagnosed GD, antithyroid drugs for less than 3 months. For both TCR sequencing and RNA sequencing, RNA was extracted from PBMCs in TRIzol. The diagnosis of Graves' disease followed American Thyroid Association guidelines. The patients came from an endocrinology department in Xi'an, China. From each patient, about 8.9 milliliters of peripheral blood was collected into an EDTA anticoagulant tube. PBMCs were isolated by Ficoll Paque Plus density gradient separation without further T cell sorting. An Agilent 2100 Bioanalyzer and agarose gel were used to check RNA quality, while a NanoDrop 2000 measured RNA concentration. Concerning this clonotype itself: Its specific antigen is unknown. Base-call qualities are not available, and no considerably larger clone is one nucleotide away.

Library creation used multiplex PCR. TCRdb lists the instrument as Illumina HiSeq 4000. TCR beta libraries were built with iRepertoire HTBI primers and Arm-PCR amplification of CDR3 regions. Before sequencing, the PCR products underwent gel purification. The study's own analysis went as follows. Gene usage analysis of CDR3 amino acid clonotypes relied on the roughly 58 TRBV and 12 to 15 TRBJ segments identified across samples. COPE and FqMerger were used to merge the filtered high-quality paired reads into contigs. BLAST was used to align contigs to IMGT TRBV, TRBD and TRBJ reference genes, and CDR3 was defined according to IMGT. Any clonotype with a frequency above 0.1% was classified as a highly expanded clone. Repertoire diversity was measured by Shannon entropy, and V-J evenness by the Gini coefficient. Clonotypes shared by more than one individual were considered public. The public sequencing data were trimmed at Q25 with fastp and processed into clonotypes with MiXCR by TCRdb, which kept only in-frame beta chains. Entries are consolidated by CDR3 protein sequence, retaining the most common genes and DNA. V and J calls and clone size were set by TCRdb, not the authors. Across this sample there are under 800,000 distinct CDR3 sequences, with about 16% seen only once. Roughly 18% of the sample lies in the top ten.

This same sample was also taken into another study, of T cells in Graves' hyperthyroidism and ophthalmopathy. Reported in the second study: Stable Graves' hyperthyroidism was defined as the absence of progression to ophthalmopathy over 18 months of follow-up. Hyperthyroidism patients were aged 18 to 65 years and newly diagnosed, with disease duration of less than 2 months. Exclusion was applied to patients with uncontrolled infections, other autoimmune diseases, pregnancy or lactation. Diagnoses relied on clinical symptoms, serum thyroxine and TRAb, thyroid ultrasound and orbital computed tomography. The TCR CDR3 was subjected to a first round of RT-PCR using the HTBI primer set and the Qiagen OneStep RT-PCR kit. Most expanded thyroid clonotypes (frequency above 0.001) were also detected in blood, a finding suggesting that blood repertoires may reflect thyroid immune responses. A model built on a 13 V-J signature distinguished ophthalmopathy from stable hyperthyroidism, reaching around 90% sensitivity and about 81% specificity in cross-validation and 80%/75% in testing. In validation, the model predicted progression to ophthalmopathy with approximately 69% sensitivity and roughly 72% specificity, a median of 6.5 months before onset. TCR V-J signatures able to tell the groups apart were searched for in a discovery cohort of 100 patients, of whom roughly 42 had Graves' ophthalmopathy and around 58 had stable Graves' hyperthyroidism. Whether ophthalmopathy could be predicted prospectively was tested in an independent validation cohort made up of roughly 20 hyperthyroidism patients plus 17 patients who later progressed to ophthalmopathy. The 85 to 100 discovery patients were randomly split 7:3 into training and test sets. Thyroid tissue and blood T-cell repertoires from six Graves' hyperthyroidism patients were also compared in the study. After blood sampling, hyperthyroidism patients were treated with methimazole at a starting dose of 30 mg daily, and ophthalmopathy patients were treated with high-dose intravenous methylprednisolone. A second multiplex PCR round built the libraries, followed by size selection and purification. Sequencing of the libraries was done on an Illumina HiSeq2000 using paired-end 100 bp reads. SOAPnuke was used to process the raw data, removing reads that contained adapters or uncalled bases, had a mean Phred below 15, or lacked an exact match to the constant primer or identifier. High-quality paired reads were merged with COPE v1.2.5, and unique nucleotide sequences were defined as clonotypes. MiTCR v1.1 was used to align the clonotypes against IMGT TRBV, TRBD and TRBJ reference segments. The analysis included only V-J combinations with a frequency above 0.0001, which together covered approximately 99% of the repertoires. A TCS score was defined as the ratio between F50 (clonal expansion) and ExV (chaos), using BLOSUM62-based TCRdist between CDR3 peptides within each V-J. Welch's t-statistics and random forest reduced approximately 520 V-J features to 10 to 15, which were used in a naive Bayes classifier (R e1071). Sample size was not statistically predetermined, and blinding of investigators to group allocation was not performed. The paper describes TCR Vbeta CDR3 sequencing of 130 to 150 peripheral blood samples, made up of 43 ophthalmopathy patients, over 70 hyperthyroidism patients and 17 progressor patients.

The sequence came from a woman younger than 45 with Graves disease. Donor details come from another sample of the same person, matched by shared clones. Here the sequenced sample was peripheral blood mononuclear cells (PBMCs), taken at new diagnosis, from a patient treated with antithyroid drugs.

In nucleotide form, the sequence is TGCGCCAGCAGCTTTAATCCAGGGCTAGCGGGCCCATACAATGAGCAGTTCTTC. This is translated as CASSFNPGLAGPYNEQFF. Recombination linked TRBV5-1 to TRBJ2-1, with 8 bases aligning to TRBD2. From its cysteine to its phenylalanine, the CDR3 spans 18 amino acids. The entry retains the CDR3 DNA only, 54 bases that are in frame from base 1. CDR1 SGHRS and CDR2 YFSETQ are derived from the germline V gene. Germline trimming amounts to 2 bases on V and 4 bases on J, with 14 as the count of junction bases outside the gene matches.